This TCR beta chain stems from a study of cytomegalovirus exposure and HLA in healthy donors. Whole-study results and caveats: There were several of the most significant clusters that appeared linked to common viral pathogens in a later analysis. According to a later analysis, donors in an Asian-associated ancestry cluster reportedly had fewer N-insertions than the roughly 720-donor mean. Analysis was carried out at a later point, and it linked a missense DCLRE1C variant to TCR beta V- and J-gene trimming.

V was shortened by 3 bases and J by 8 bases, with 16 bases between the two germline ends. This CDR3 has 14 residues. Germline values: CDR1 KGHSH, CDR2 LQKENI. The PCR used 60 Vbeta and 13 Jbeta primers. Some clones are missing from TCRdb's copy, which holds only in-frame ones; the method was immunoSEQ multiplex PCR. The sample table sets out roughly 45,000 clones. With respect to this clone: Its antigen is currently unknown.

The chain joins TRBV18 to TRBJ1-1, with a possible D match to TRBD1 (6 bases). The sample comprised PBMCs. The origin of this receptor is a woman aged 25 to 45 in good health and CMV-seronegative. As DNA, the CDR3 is TGTGCCAGCTCACCCCGACAGGAGTACGTCGAAGCTTTCTTT. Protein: CASSPRQEYVEAFF. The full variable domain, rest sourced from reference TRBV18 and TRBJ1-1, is NAGVMQNPRHLVRRRGQEARLRCSPMKGHSHVYWYRQLPEEGLKFMVYLQKENIIDESGMPKERFSAEFPKEGPSILRIQQVVRGDSAAYFCASSPRQEYVEAFFGQGTRLTVV.